This TCR beta chain came from a study of OX40 agonist ivuxolimab in advanced cancers. Turning to the study itself: The drug used for patients, ivuxolimab, was an agonistic anti-OX40 (CD134) antibody.

Germline V lookup: CDR1 MDHEN, CDR2 SYDVKM. Trimming stripped 1 base from V and 7 bases from J, with 11 bases between. The CDR3 sequence is 14 residues long. Autoimmune disease history or systemic immunosuppression led to patients being barred. Blood sampling was done at baseline, cycle 4 day 1, and cycle 7 day 1. The table came from immunoSEQ multiplex PCR; TCRdb's copy has only in-frame clones and leaves some out. The profile shows 20,000 to 25,000 clones, around 83% of them singletons. This sequence originates from an adult with an advanced solid tumor such as melanoma, head and neck, liver or kidney cancer. The input for sequencing was CD4+ or CD8+ T cells sorted from blood, taken in a trial of the OX40 agonist ivuxolimab. The chain recombines TRBV28 with TRBJ1-3, with D perhaps matching TRBD1 (5 bases). As DNA, the CDR3 is TGTGCCAGCAGTTTATCGCAGGGAGGGAACACCATATATTTT. This sequence encodes CASSLSQGGNTIYF.